This is a list of T cell receptor beta chains from one sample in a study of radiotherapy plus CTLA-4 blockade in lung cancer. Clones were sequenced by immunoSEQ multiplex PCR, and TCRdb holds only the in-frame ones, with some missing. The table includes about 60,000 clones, around 81% detected once. This sample comprised peripheral blood, obtained from a patient treated with radiotherapy plus ipilimumab. The receptors derive from a human donor with non-small cell lung cancer who had a partial response to radiotherapy plus ipilimumab. Each CDR3 is given with its conserved first and last residue. The order of the fields is clone size, V gene, J gene, D gene, CDR3 protein, CDR3 DNA. A D gene is named only where the DNA matches it firmly. Expanded clones get a size class; other rows say once, few or many, or leave the size out.

size: -; V: TRBV27; J: TRBJ1-1; D: TRBD1; CDR3: CASSPQDRSRNTEAFF; DNA: TGTGCCAGCAGTCCTCAGGACAGGTCTAGGAACACTGAAGCTTTCTTT
size: -; V: TRBV4-1; J: TRBJ1-1; D: -; CDR3: CASSQDGGQNTEAFF; DNA: TGCGCCAGCAGCCAAGATGGGGGCCAAAACACTGAAGCTTTCTTT
size: -; V: TRBV5-1; J: TRBJ1-2; D: -; CDR3: CASSIPTSGAGGYTF; DNA: TGCGCCAGCAGCATACCTACTAGCGGGGCGGGAGGCTACACCTTC
size: -; V: TRBV5-6; J: TRBJ1-2; D: TRBD1; CDR3: CASSSRGQSYGYTF; DNA: TGTGCCAGCAGCTCAAGGGGACAGAGCTATGGCTACACCTTC
size: once; V: TRBV28; J: TRBJ2-7; D: TRBD1; CDR3: CASSEEIGQGYHEQYF; DNA: TGTGCCAGCAGCGAGGAAATAGGACAGGGTTACCACGAGCAGTACTTC
size: -; V: TRBV5-1; J: TRBJ2-7; D: -; CDR3: CASSLTGSSYEQYF; DNA: TGCGCCAGCAGCTTAACAGGCAGCTCCTACGAGCAGTACTTC
size: few; V: TRBV7-6; J: TRBJ2-1; D: -; CDR3: CASSLTPSSYNEQFF; DNA: TGTGCCAGCAGCTTAACCCCTAGCTCCTACAATGAGCAGTTCTTC
size: -; V: TRBV6-5; J: TRBJ2-7; D: -; CDR3: CASSSPQGSRYF; DNA: TGTGCCAGCAGCTCCCCCCAAGGGAGCAGGTACTTC
size: -; V: TRBV9; J: TRBJ2-1; D: TRBD2; CDR3: CASSVEGLAAYNEQFF; DNA: TGTGCCAGCAGCGTAGAGGGACTAGCGGCCTACAATGAGCAGTTCTTC
size: -; V: TRBV10-2; J: TRBJ1-6; D: TRBD1; CDR3: CASVTGTDFSPLHF; DNA: TGCGCCAGCGTGACCGGGACAGACTTTTCACCCCTCCACTTT
size: -; V: TRBV7-2; J: TRBJ2-5; D: TRBD1; CDR3: CASSFLWGQRQRETQYF; DNA: TGTGCCAGCAGCTTTTTATGGGGACAGAGGCAGAGGGAGACCCAGTACTTC
size: few; V: TRBV5-7; J: TRBJ2-7; D: TRBD2; CDR3: CASSRPSGRVYEQYF; DNA: TGTGCCAGCAGCCGCCCCAGCGGGAGGGTATACGAGCAGTACTTC
size: few; V: TRBV6-5; J: TRBJ1-1; D: TRBD1; CDR3: CASSSRTGRLVTEAFF; DNA: TGTGCCAGCAGTTCCCGGACAGGAAGGCTTGTTACTGAAGCTTTCTTT
size: -; V: TRBV7-6; J: TRBJ2-5; D: TRBD2; CDR3: CASSRGGLAGGRETQYF; DNA: TGTGCCAGCAGCCGAGGGGGACTAGCGGGAGGGCGAGAGACCCAGTACTTC
size: -; V: TRBV28; J: TRBJ2-1; D: -; CDR3: CASLTGTPYSYNEQFF; DNA: TGTGCCAGCCTTACCGGGACTCCATATTCCTACAATGAGCAGTTCTTC
size: -; V: TRBV6-5; J: TRBJ2-7; D: -; CDR3: CASSYSEAYSYEQYF; DNA: TGTGCCAGCAGTTACTCAGAGGCCTACTCCTACGAGCAGTACTTC
size: -; V: TRBV6-5; J: TRBJ1-5; D: -; CDR3: CASSTGRAAQHF; DNA: TGTGCCAGCAGTACGGGGAGAGCGGCCCAGCATTTT
size: once; V: TRBV5-1; J: TRBJ2-1; D: TRBD1; CDR3: CASSATGTGTYNEQFF; DNA: TGCGCCAGCAGCGCAACCGGGACAGGGACCTACAATGAGCAGTTCTTC
size: -; V: TRBV29-1; J: TRBJ2-1; D: -; CDR3: CSVGQGWSEQFF; DNA: TGCAGCGTTGGCCAGGGTTGGAGTGAGCAGTTCTTC
size: -; V: TRBV7-3; J: TRBJ2-7; D: -; CDR3: CASSLGTNYEQYF; DNA: TGTGCCAGCAGCTTAGGGACAAACTACGAGCAGTACTTC
size: -; V: TRBV9; J: TRBJ2-3; D: -; CDR3: CASSVGGWSTDTQYF; DNA: TGTGCCAGCAGCGTAGGGGGCTGGAGCACAGATACGCAGTATTTT
size: -; V: TRBV7-8; J: TRBJ2-7; D: TRBD2; CDR3: CASSLQTSGDYEQYF; DNA: TGTGCCAGCAGCCTTCAGACTAGCGGGGACTACGAGCAGTACTTC
size: -; V: TRBV10-3; J: TRBJ1-3; D: -; CDR3: CAISEFSDRTYVSGNTIYF; DNA: TGTGCCATCAGTGAGTTCTCGGACAGAACCTATGTTTCTGGAAACACCATATATTTT
size: -; V: TRBV28; J: TRBJ2-7; D: -; CDR3: CASSWQNSYEQYF; DNA: TGTGCCAGCAGTTGGCAGAACTCCTACGAGCAGTACTTC
size: -; V: TRBV4-1; J: TRBJ2-5; D: TRBD2; CDR3: CASSQERGARETQYF; DNA: TGCGCCAGCAGCCAAGAGCGGGGGGCGCGGGAGACCCAGTACTTC
size: few; V: TRBV7-3; J: TRBJ1-6; D: TRBD1; CDR3: CASSATGQGSNSPLHF; DNA: TGTGCCAGCAGCGCGACGGGACAGGGTTCTAATTCACCCCTCCACTTT
size: -; V: TRBV6-5; J: TRBJ1-2; D: TRBD1; CDR3: CASSYSDDRGAAGYTF; DNA: TGTGCCAGCAGTTATTCTGATGACAGGGGTGCGGCGGGCTACACCTTC
size: -; V: TRBV5-1; J: TRBJ2-2; D: TRBD2; CDR3: CASSPGGGYTGELFF; DNA: TGCGCCAGCAGCCCGGGGGGTGGATACACCGGGGAGCTGTTTTTT
size: -; V: TRBV6-5; J: TRBJ1-5; D: -; CDR3: CASSRQGFHQPQHF; DNA: TGTGCCAGCAGTCGGCAGGGCTTCCATCAGCCCCAGCATTTT
size: -; V: TRBV30; J: TRBJ1-5; D: -; CDR3: CAWSPDINQPQHF; DNA: TGTGCCTGGAGTCCTGACATCAACCAGCCCCAGCATTTT
size: -; V: TRBV12-1; J: TRBJ1-3; D: -; CDR3: CASSTDRRNTIYF; DNA: TGTGCCAGCAGCACGGACAGGAGGAACACCATATATTTT
size: -; V: TRBV11-2; J: TRBJ2-7; D: TRBD2; CDR3: CASSLVAGSEQYF; DNA: TGTGCCAGCAGCTTAGTAGCGGGGAGTGAGCAGTACTTC
size: -; V: TRBV19; J: TRBJ2-7; D: -; CDR3: CASSIGQGTYEQYF; DNA: TGTGCCAGTAGTATAGGTCAGGGAACCTACGAGCAGTACTTC
size: -; V: TRBV6-6; J: TRBJ1-2; D: TRBD1; CDR3: CASSPSGGYGYTF; DNA: TGTGCCAGCAGTCCCTCAGGGGGCTATGGCTACACCTTC
size: -; V: TRBV14; J: TRBJ2-5; D: -; CDR3: CASSRDSSLETQYF; DNA: TGTGCCAGCAGCCGCGACAGCTCCCTCGAGACCCAGTACTTC
size: -; V: TRBV28; J: TRBJ1-5; D: -; CDR3: CASSIDSSNQPQHF; DNA: TGTGCCAGCAGTATTGACAGTAGCAATCAGCCCCAGCATTTT
size: -; V: TRBV10-2; J: TRBJ2-2; D: -; CDR3: CATPTPGSGDGELFF; DNA: TGCGCCACCCCAACCCCCGGGAGCGGTGACGGGGAGCTGTTTTTT
size: -; V: TRBV5-1; J: TRBJ2-4; D: -; CDR3: CASSLQGSKNIQYF; DNA: TGCGCCAGCAGCTTACAGGGATCCAAAAACATTCAGTACTTC
size: -; V: TRBV2; J: TRBJ2-5; D: TRBD1; CDR3: CASTVGTGGALETQYF; DNA: TGTGCCAGCACCGTGGGGACAGGGGGCGCATTGGAGACCCAGTACTTC
size: -; V: TRBV6-5; J: TRBJ2-2; D: -; CDR3: CASSVNTGELFF; DNA: TGTGCCAGCAGCGTTAACACCGGGGAGCTGTTTTTT
size: -; V: TRBV4-2; J: TRBJ2-5; D: TRBD1; CDR3: CASSQAPGTVQETQYF; DNA: TGTGCCAGCAGCCAAGCCCCTGGGACAGTCCAAGAGACCCAGTACTTC
size: few; V: TRBV19; J: TRBJ2-1; D: -; CDR3: CASSIRGPYNEQFF; DNA: TGTGCCAGTAGTATCCGGGGTCCCTACAATGAGCAGTTCTTC
size: -; V: TRBV27; J: TRBJ2-3; D: TRBD1; CDR3: CASSFAERRQGARDTQYF; DNA: TGTGCCAGCAGTTTTGCCGAAAGAAGACAGGGGGCGCGAGATACGCAGTATTTT
size: -; V: TRBV23-1; J: TRBJ1-5; D: TRBD1; CDR3: CASLSDRGRQPQHF; DNA: TGCGCCAGCTTATCGGACAGGGGAAGGCAGCCCCAGCATTTT
size: -; V: TRBV5-6; J: TRBJ2-5; D: -; CDR3: CASSKKRLRETQYF; DNA: TGTGCCAGCAGCAAGAAGCGGCTCCGGGAGACCCAGTACTTC
size: -; V: TRBV9; J: TRBJ2-2; D: -; CDR3: CASSTWGGQAGELFF; DNA: TGTGCCAGCAGCACCTGGGGGGGGCAGGCCGGGGAGCTGTTTTTT
size: -; V: TRBV4-1; J: TRBJ1-2; D: -; CDR3: CASSQRGEDRDYGYTF; DNA: TGCGCCAGCAGCCAGCGCGGAGAGGACAGAGACTATGGCTACACCTTC
size: -; V: TRBV7-6; J: TRBJ1-3; D: -; CDR3: CASSSKSSGNTIYF; DNA: TGTGCCAGCAGCTCCAAGAGCTCTGGAAACACCATATATTTT
size: -; V: TRBV4-2; J: TRBJ1-4; D: -; CDR3: CASSHRPGDPAEKLFF; DNA: TGTGCCAGCAGCCATCGACCAGGGGACCCGGCGGAAAAACTGTTTTTT
size: -; V: TRBV19; J: TRBJ1-2; D: -; CDR3: CASSTTGNYGYTF; DNA: TGTGCCAGTAGTACTACAGGGAACTATGGCTACACCTTC
size: -; V: TRBV27; J: TRBJ1-2; D: TRBD1; CDR3: CASRLGQGNYGYTF; DNA: TGTGCCAGCAGGCTGGGACAGGGGAACTATGGCTACACCTTC
size: few; V: TRBV27; J: TRBJ2-4; D: -; CDR3: CASSTRGENIQYF; DNA: TGTGCCAGCAGTACACGGGGTGAGAACATTCAGTACTTC
size: -; V: TRBV6-1; J: TRBJ2-7; D: -; CDR3: CASSEATPGLGEQYF; DNA: TGTGCCAGCAGTGAGGCTACCCCGGGACTTGGCGAGCAGTACTTC